Shown below are 29 T cell receptor beta chains from a single sample sequenced in a study of T cells in Graves' hyperthyroidism and ophthalmopathy. Amplified TCR beta CDR3 regions came from RNA transcripts. The study used the HTBI primer set for a first-round RT-PCR of the TCR CDR3. TCRdb used MiXCR to reprocess the multiplex PCR reads, holding one entry per CDR3 protein. The sample consists of approximately 610,000 distinct CDR3 sequences, approximately 16% of them appearing once. Material: blood. Source of these receptors: a woman in her late teens or twenties with Graves' hyperthyroidism.

This clonotype has ten or more counts. This chain links TRBV2 with TRBJ2-1; possibly TRBD2 for D (5 bases). Germline V lookup: CDR1 SNHLY, CDR2 FYNNEI. This CDR3 region has 13 residues. V was shortened by 9 bases and J by 2 bases, with 11 bases between the two germline ends. CDR3 coding DNA: TGTGCCAGGCGGGCTGGGGCCTACAATGAGCAGTTCTTC. Translation: CARRAGAYNEQFF.

DNA for the CDR3: TGTGCCAGCAGTTTACTAGCGGGAGGGTCGCGTGAGCAGTTCTTC. Its protein product is CASSLLAGGSREQFF. V gene TRBV28 combines with J gene TRBJ2-1, with 12 bases identical to TRBD2. J gave up 9 bases and V 2 bases, and 5 bases lay outside the gene matches. This CDR3 has 15 residues. Germline V gene data show CDR1 as MDHEN and CDR2 as SYDVKM. The whole variable domain, remainder taken from reference TRBV28 and TRBJ2-1, is DVKVTQSSRYLVKRTGEKVFLECVQDMDHENMFWYRQDPGLGLRLIYFSYDVKMKEKGDIPEGYSVSREKKERFSLILESASTNQTSMYLCASSLLAGGSREQFFGPGTRLTVL.

This clonotype was observed a few times. The chain employs TRBV12-3 or TRBV12-4 and TRBJ1-5; D call uncertain. The CDR3 runs to 15 residues. The germline V and J ends were trimmed by 3 bases and 0 bases, with 9 bases remaining between them. CDR3 nucleotides: TGTGCCAGCAGTTTTGGGCATTATAGCAATCAGCCCCAGCATTTT. Its protein is CASSFGHYSNQPQHF.

This clonotype was seen at least ten times. This rearrangement joins TRBV28 to TRBJ2-2, with unresolved D. V shed 6 bases and J shed 5 bases, with 4 bases lying between them. The CDR3 totals 11 residues. In germline, CDR1 is MDHEN, CDR2 SYDVKM. CDR3 in DNA: TGTGCCAGCAGACATACCGGGGAGCTGTTTTTT. The encoded protein is CASRHTGELFF.

This clonotype was seen many times. The chain combines TRBV5-1 with TRBJ1-1, with D possibly being TRBD1 (5 bases). This CDR3 spans 14 amino acids. V gave up 0 bases and J gave up 1 base, with 7 bases separating them. The germline V gene has CDR1 SGHRS and CDR2 YFSETQ. The CDR3 loop is CASSLGGQNTEAFF. CDR3 nucleotides: TGCGCCAGCAGCTTGGGCGGACAGAACACTGAAGCTTTCTTT.

This clonotype was recorded at least ten times. The chain carries TRBV2 and TRBJ1-1, with 10 bases that match TRBD1. Unmatched junction bases numbered 3, after V lost 6 bases and J lost 5 bases. CDR1 is SNHLY and CDR2 is FYNNEI in the germline V gene. There are 13 residues in the CDR3. CDR3: CASRRTGGTEAFF. Written as DNA, the CDR3 is TGTGCCAGCAGAAGGACAGGGGGTACTGAAGCTTTCTTT.

The chain combines TRBV7-3 with TRBJ2-1; unclear D gene. CDR1 and CDR2 (germline): SGHTA, FQGTGA. This CDR3 contains 13 residues. V lost 5 bases to trimming and J lost 5 bases, with 10 bases between them. The CDR3 DNA follows: TGTGCCAGCAGCGCCTCCGACGACAATGAGCAGTTCTTC. Its protein is CASSASDDNEQFF.

V gene TRBV5-1 combines with J gene TRBJ2-7, with D hard to call. CDR1 is SGHRS, CDR2 YFSETQ, per germline. With 0 bases removed from V and 0 bases from J, the gap between germline ends came to 10 bases. The CDR3 runs to 15 residues. CDR3 sequence: CASSLDSTRSYEQYF. The CDR3, as DNA: TGCGCCAGCAGCTTGGATAGCACCCGCTCCTACGAGCAGTACTTC.

This clonotype was observed a handful of times. The chain employs TRBV7-2 and TRBJ1-5; 7 nucleotides agree with TRBD1. J lost 4 bases, V lost 1 base, and 7 bases had no gene match. The length of the CDR3 is 16 residues. CDR1 is SGHTA and CDR2 is FQGNSA in the germline V gene. CDR3 DNA: TGTGCCAGCAGCTTAGTGGCGACAGGGACGAATCAGCCCCAGCATTTT. Its protein product is CASSLVATGTNQPQHF.

With respect to this clonotype: Mismatch with germline at one junction end may stem from a read error. The gene calls are TRBV19 and TRBJ2-3; D gene uncertain. Germline CDR1 and CDR2: LNHDA and SQIVND (reference sequence). This CDR3 has 15 residues. CDR3 sequence (DNA): TGTGCCAGTAGTATAGAAAGACTGGGCGCAGATACGCAGTACTTT. Its translation is CASSIERLGADTQYF.

The gene calls are TRBV9 and TRBJ2-1; D is uncertain. CDR3 length: 13 amino acids. V was pared by 0 bases and J by 3 bases, with 4 bases between. The germline V gene has CDR1 SGDLS and CDR2 YYNGEE. Written as DNA, the CDR3 is TGTGCCAGCAGCGTAGCCCTCTACAATGAGCAGTTCTTC. Its translation is CASSVALYNEQFF.

The chain combines TRBV19 with TRBJ2-1, with 7 nucleotides matching TRBD2. Germline V gives CDR1 LNHDA, CDR2 SQIVND (reference sequence). J lost 5 bases, V lost 9 bases, and 7 bases had no gene match. The CDR3 is 13 residues long. CDR3 loop: CASWGGGDNEQFF. The CDR3 DNA sequence: TGTGCCAGCTGGGGCGGGGGAGACAATGAGCAGTTCTTC.

This clonotype was counted once. This could be a read error, since a much larger clone is one nucleotide away. The V call is TRBV6-4, the J call TRBJ2-3; tentatively, D is TRBD1 (5 bases). Germline V CDR1 and CDR2: MRHNA, SNTAGT. The CDR3 totals 12 residues. Trimming cost V 4 bases and J 4 bases, with 6 bases left between them. CDR3 amino acids: CASSAGSDTQYF. The CDR3 nucleotides read TGTGCCAGCAGTGCAGGGTCAGATACGCAGTATTTT.

V and J are TRBV5-4 and TRBJ2-5; 8 bases are a match to TRBD1. Germline lookup yields CDR1 SGHNT and CDR2 YYREEE (reference sequence). V lost 4 bases to trimming and J lost 3 bases; unmatched junction nucleotides: 5. This CDR3 region has 14 residues. DNA for the CDR3: TGTGCCAGCAGCAAGACAGGGGAGGAAGAGACCCAGTACTTC. It codes for CASSKTGEEETQYF.

This rearrangement joins TRBV4-3 to TRBJ1-2, with a tentative D call TRBD1 (6 bases). The CDR3 consists of 17 residues. V was clipped by 1 base and J by 0 bases, with 15 bases between them. Germline V CDR1 and CDR2: LGHNA, YSLEER. CDR3 in amino acids: CASSQVREGGANYGYTF. DNA of the CDR3: TGCGCCAGCAGCCAAGTCCGAGAGGGGGGGGCTAACTATGGCTACACCTTC.

This clonotype has only a few counts. The V and J genes are TRBV6-2 or TRBV6-3 and TRBJ2-7; D is possibly TRBD1 (6 bases). Between the trimmed V and J ends, which lost 2 bases and 1 base, there was a span of 6 bases. This CDR3 region has 13 residues. Per germline, CDR1 MNHEY and CDR2 SVGEGT. CDR3 sequence reads: CASSYGQSYEQYF. The CDR3 DNA reads as TGTGCCAGCAGTTACGGACAGTCCTACGAGCAGTACTTC.

In this sample, this clonotype turned up a few times. The V and J genes are TRBV9 and TRBJ1-1; 9 nucleotides agree with TRBD1. The CDR3 extends over 15 amino acids. Germline CDR1 reads SGDLS; CDR2 reads YYNGEE. After removal of 0 bases from V and 7 bases from J, the junction contained 7 bases not matched to a gene. This chain's CDR3 is CASSVGGGTGNEAFF. The CDR3 nucleotides read TGTGCCAGCAGCGTAGGAGGGGGGACAGGGAATGAAGCTTTCTTT.

The V gene is TRBV5-4, the J gene TRBJ2-1; D unclear. V was pared by 0 bases and J by 0 bases, with 7 bases between. There are 15 residues in the CDR3. The germline V gene has CDR1 SGHNT and CDR2 YYREEE (reference sequence). CDR3 in amino acids: CASSLAWGSYNEQFF. The DNA of the CDR3 is TGTGCCAGCAGCTTGGCCTGGGGCTCCTACAATGAGCAGTTCTTC.

This clonotype turned up a few times. The chain is built from TRBV19 and TRBJ1-6; the D gene is possibly TRBD1 (5 bases). CDR1 is LNHDA and CDR2 is SQIVND in the germline V gene (reference sequence). V shed 3 bases and J shed 8 bases, with 11 bases lying between them. The CDR3 spans 14 residues. The CDR3 spells CASSIGGTHSPLHF. For the CDR3, the DNA is TGTGCCAGTAGTATTGGGGGGACCCATTCACCCCTCCACTTT.

This clonotype was observed a few times. The chain carries TRBV20-1 and TRBJ1-2; D gene unclear. CDR3 length equals 13 residues. Germline lookup yields CDR1 DFQATT and CDR2 SNEGSKA (reference sequence). The V end was cut by 2 bases, the J end by 2 bases, with 9 bases between. This chain's CDR3 is CSARPPSNYGYTF. CDR3 bases: TGCAGTGCTAGACCCCCCTCCAACTATGGCTACACCTTC.

This clonotype was found many times. The chain employs TRBV3-1 and TRBJ2-3; D possibly matches TRBD1 or TRBD2 (5 bases each). Germline loops: CDR1 LGHDT, CDR2 YNNKEL (reference sequence). The CDR3 length is 15 residues. V was clipped by 0 bases and J by 0 bases, with 7 bases between them. The CDR3 nucleotides read TGTGCCAGCAGCCAAGATGGGGGAAGCACAGATACGCAGTATTTT. This translates into CASSQDGGSTDTQYF.

The chain employs TRBV20-1 and TRBJ2-3, with D possibly matching TRBD2 (5 bases). The length of the CDR3 is 15 residues. Trimming removed 3 bases at V and 4 bases at J, with 17 bases between. In germline, CDR1 is DFQATT, CDR2 SNEGSKA (reference sequence). The CDR3 here is CSASFREPIADTQYF. CDR3 DNA sequence: TGCAGTGCTAGTTTCCGGGAACCAATCGCAGATACGCAGTATTTT.

The table lists this clonotype with a few counts. V and J are TRBV10-1 and TRBJ2-3; no definite D call. Germline CDR1 and CDR2: WNHNN and SYGVQD (reference sequence). There are 14 residues in the CDR3. Trimming took off 4 bases at V and 2 bases at J, with 10 bases between the two ends. As DNA, the CDR3 is TGCGCCAGCAGTGGATCGGCCTTCACAGATACGCAGTATTTT. This sequence encodes CASSGSAFTDTQYF.

Note on this clonotype: A read error may produce the germline difference seen at one junction end. V is TRBV5-6 and J is TRBJ2-7; perhaps TRBD2 as D (7 bases). Germline values: CDR1 SGHDT, CDR2 YYEEEE. The CDR3 runs to 14 residues. The CDR3: CASSLGGGSSEQYF. In DNA form, the CDR3 reads TGTGCCAGCAGCTTGGGGGGGGGCTCCTCCGAGCAGTACTTC. The whole variable domain, remainder taken from reference TRBV5-6 and TRBJ2-7, is DAGVTQSPTHLIKTRGQQVTLRCSPKSGHDTVSWYQQALGQGPQFIFQYYEEEERQRGNFPDRFSGHQFPNYSSELNVNALLLGDSALYLCASSLGGGSSEQYFGPGTRLTVT.

This clonotype was seen repeatedly, ten times or more. The rearrangement links TRBV3-1 to TRBJ1-2; tentatively, D is TRBD1 (5 bases). Trimming stripped 4 bases from V and 2 bases from J, with 11 bases between. The CDR3 has 14 amino acids. Germline V gene lookup returns CDR1 LGHDT and CDR2 YNNKEL (reference sequence). The CDR3: CASSPEGRNYGYTF. The CDR3 coding sequence is TGTGCCAGCAGCCCAGAGGGGCGAAACTATGGCTACACCTTC.

A word on this clonotype: This may be a read error: a much more frequent sequence differs by one nucleotide. The V gene is TRBV10-3, the J gene TRBJ1-2; 7 bases match TRBD1. The germline V gene encodes CDR1 ENHRY and CDR2 SYGVKD. This CDR3 has 13 residues. Trimming removed 3 bases from V and 7 bases from J; junction bases left unmatched: 5. CDR3: CAISEGTACGYTF. The CDR3 nucleotides are TGTGCCATCAGTGAAGGGACAGCCTGTGGCTACACCTTC.

There are many counts of this clonotype. The V and J genes are TRBV7-9 and TRBJ1-1; D remains unclear. Germline CDR1 is SEHNR and CDR2 is FQNEAQ (reference sequence). This CDR3 has 12 amino acids. V was clipped by 1 base and J by 8 bases, with 8 bases between them. CDR3 in amino acids: CASSLVLAEAFF. The CDR3 coding sequence is TGTGCCAGCAGCTTAGTGTTGGCAGAAGCTTTCTTT.

This chain connects TRBV5-1 to TRBJ2-2; 7 nucleotides agree with TRBD1. With 5 bases clipped from V and 1 base from J, the junction kept 8 bases outside the gene matches. CDR1 is SGHRS and CDR2 is YFSETQ in the germline V gene. This CDR3 contains 16 residues. This CDR3 is CASSRSGTENTGELFF. In nucleotides, the CDR3 is TGCGCCAGCAGTAGGTCCGGGACAGAGAACACCGGGGAGCTGTTTTTT. The variable domain in full, completed from reference TRBV5-1 and TRBJ2-2, reads KAGVTQTPRYLIKTRGQQVTLSCSPISGHRSVSWYQQTPGQGLQFLFEYFSETQRNKGNFPGRFSGRQFSNSRSEMNVSTLELGDSALYLCASSRSGTENTGELFFGEGSRLTVL.

In its sample, this clonotype was seen many times. The chain is built from TRBV4-3 and TRBJ1-5, with TRBD1 as a possible D gene (6 bases). V dropped 0 bases and J dropped 3 bases, with 18 bases sitting between them. The CDR3 length is 18 residues. CDR1 is LGHNA and CDR2 is YSLEER in the germline V gene. The DNA of the CDR3 is TGCGCCAGCAGCCAAGAAATCATCGGGGGCCGGGACAATCAGCCCCAGCATTTT. Amino acids: CASSQEIIGGRDNQPQHF.